Sequencing of this T cell receptor (beta chain) was carried out in a study of patients and donors after allogeneic stem cell transplantation. V shed 5 bases, J shed 3 bases, and the junction held 19 bases outside the gene matches. The germline CDR1 and CDR2 sequences are GTSNPN and SVGIG (reference sequence). The CDR3 totals 18 residues. TCRdb fed the RT-PCR reads into MiXCR, producing one record per CDR3 protein. The sample yields about 200,000 distinct CDR3 sequences, 40% to 45% seen once. This clonotype was obtained from a human donor who was either an allogeneic HSCT recipient or a stem cell or donor lymphocyte infusion donor (not recorded which). It is not recorded whose cells these are; they may come from a transplant donor. The V and J genes are TRBV30 and TRBJ2-3, with 8 bases that match TRBD2. The sample taken for sequencing was blood, either unsorted or a sorted T cell fraction (not recorded which). The CDR3: CAWCGVDNTGGLTDTQYF. The CDR3 DNA reads TGTGCCTGGTGTGGAGTGGATAATACGGGAGGGTTAACAGATACGCAGTATTTT. Based on the CDR3 plus reference TRBV30 and TRBJ2-3, the full variable domain is SQTIHQWPATLVQPVGSPLSLECTVEGTSNPNLYWYRQAAGRGLQLLFYSVGIGQISSEVPQNLSASRPQDRQFILSSKKLLLSDSGFYLCAWCGVDNTGGLTDTQYFGPGTRLTVL.